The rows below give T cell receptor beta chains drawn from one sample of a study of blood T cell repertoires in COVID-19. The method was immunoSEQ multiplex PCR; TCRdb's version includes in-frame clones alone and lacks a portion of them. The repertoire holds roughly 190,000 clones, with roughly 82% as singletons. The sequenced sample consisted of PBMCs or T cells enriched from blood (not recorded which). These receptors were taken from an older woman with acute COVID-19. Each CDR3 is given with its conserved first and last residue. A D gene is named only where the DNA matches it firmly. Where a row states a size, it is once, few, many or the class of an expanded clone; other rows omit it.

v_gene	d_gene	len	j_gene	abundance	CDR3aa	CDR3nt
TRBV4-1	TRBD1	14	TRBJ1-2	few	CASSQVDRGYGYTF	TGCGCCAGCAGCCAAGTCGACAGGGGCTATGGCTACACCTTC
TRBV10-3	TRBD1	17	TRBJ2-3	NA	CAIRPGTGKGGTDTQYF	TGTGCCATCAGGCCCGGGACAGGGAAGGGTGGGACAGATACGCAGTATTTT
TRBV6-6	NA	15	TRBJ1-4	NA	CASSYGGGSQEKLFF	TGTGCCAGCAGTTACGGCGGTGGGTCTCAGGAAAAACTGTTTTTT
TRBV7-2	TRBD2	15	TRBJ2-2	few	CASSSAGGITGELFF	TGTGCCAGCAGCTCGGCGGGGGGAATCACCGGGGAGCTGTTTTTT
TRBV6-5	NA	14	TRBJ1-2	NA	CASSYRRGLYGYTF	TGTGCCAGCAGTTACCGAAGGGGACTTTATGGCTACACCTTC
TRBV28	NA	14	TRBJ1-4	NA	CASGGQTFNEKLFF	TGTGCCAGCGGGGGACAAACTTTTAATGAAAAACTGTTTTTT
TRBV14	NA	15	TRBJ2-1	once	CASSLGTPGGDEQFF	TGTGCCAGCAGCCTCGGGACCCCGGGGGGCGATGAGCAGTTCTTC
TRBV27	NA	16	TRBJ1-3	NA	CASSLTPKVSGNTIYF	TGTGCCAGCAGTTTAACTCCCAAAGTCTCTGGAAACACCATATATTTT
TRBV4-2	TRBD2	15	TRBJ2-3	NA	CASSQARERGDTQYF	TGTGCCAGCAGCCAAGCGCGGGAGAGAGGAGATACGCAGTATTTT
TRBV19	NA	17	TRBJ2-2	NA	CASSIDPSLAPPGELFF	TGTGCCAGTAGTATAGATCCCTCACTAGCCCCGCCCGGGGAGCTGTTTTTT
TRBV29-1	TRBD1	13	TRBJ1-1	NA	CSVSRGDGTEAFF	TGCAGCGTGTCCAGGGGGGACGGCACTGAAGCTTTCTTT
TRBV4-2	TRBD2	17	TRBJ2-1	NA	CASSQEPSGSSYNEQFF	TGTGCCAGCAGCCAAGAACCCAGCGGGAGTTCCTACAATGAGCAGTTCTTC
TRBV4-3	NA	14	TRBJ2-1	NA	CASSQGRSSREQFF	TGCGCCAGCAGCCAAGGGCGTAGTAGCCGCGAGCAGTTCTTC
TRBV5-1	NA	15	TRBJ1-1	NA	CASSELGEMNTEAFF	TGCGCCAGCAGCGAACTGGGCGAGATGAACACTGAAGCTTTCTTT
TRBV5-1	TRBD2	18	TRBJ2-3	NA	CASSKIPGLAVYQDTQYF	TGCGCCAGCAGCAAAATCCCGGGACTAGCGGTCTATCAAGATACGCAGTATTTT
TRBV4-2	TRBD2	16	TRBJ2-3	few	CASSQAYTSGTDTQYF	TGTGCCAGCAGCCAAGCTTATACTAGCGGCACAGATACGCAGTATTTT
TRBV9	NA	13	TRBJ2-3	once	CASSVVSADTQYF	TGTGCCAGCAGCGTAGTTAGCGCAGATACGCAGTATTTT
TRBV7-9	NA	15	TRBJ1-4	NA	CASSPVRGTNEKLFF	TGTGCCAGCAGCCCCGTCAGGGGAACTAATGAAAAACTGTTTTTT
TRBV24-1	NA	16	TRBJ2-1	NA	CATSPKASTTYNEQFF	TGTGCCACCAGCCCTAAAGCATCGACTACGTACAATGAGCAGTTCTTC
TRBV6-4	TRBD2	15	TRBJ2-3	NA	CASSPLAGSVDTQYF	TGTGCCAGCAGTCCCCTAGCGGGGTCCGTGGATACGCAGTATTTT
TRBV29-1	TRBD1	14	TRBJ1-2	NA	CSAGRQGAFYGYTF	TGCAGCGCAGGTCGACAGGGGGCTTTCTATGGCTACACCTTC
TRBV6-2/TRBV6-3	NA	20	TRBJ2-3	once	CASSYSKLQRYLPGTDTQYF	TGTGCCAGCAGTTACTCGAAACTCCAACGCTACCTCCCCGGCACAGATACGCAGTATTTT